The T cell receptor (beta chain) described here comes from a study of shared clonotypes between healthy human individuals. Naive CD8 cells comprised CD45RO-negative, CCR7-positively selected cells, excluding terminally differentiated effector memory CD45RA+ cells. The healthy adult donors were HIV-negative and reported no recent acute infections or vaccinations. Overall study results and limits: Estimated clonotype richness was generally higher in naive than memory subsets. Clonotypes shared by all four sorted-subset donors had higher generation probabilities than non-shared clonotypes.

Details on this clone: Its antigen is currently unknown.

Per germline, CDR1 MDHEN and CDR2 SYDVKM. Trimming shortened V by 5 bases and J by 6 bases, and 10 bases separated the two germline ends. This CDR3 contains 13 residues. Replicate PCRs for sorted subsets used 200 ng DNA; this equaled 25,000 to 30,000 T cell genomes. Data came from immunoSEQ multiplex PCR; TCRdb stores just in-frame clones and leaves some out. The table shows around 2,100,000 clones, with around 96% occurring only once. Input material: naive CD8+ T cells sorted from blood. The origin of this receptor is a man between 18 and 29 years old in good health. The chain recombines TRBV28 with TRBJ2-2; possibly TRBD1 for D (5 bases). The CDR3 DNA follows: TGTGCCAGCAGTCGCCAGGGCTCCGGGGAGCTGTTTTTT. Translating gives CASSRQGSGELFF.